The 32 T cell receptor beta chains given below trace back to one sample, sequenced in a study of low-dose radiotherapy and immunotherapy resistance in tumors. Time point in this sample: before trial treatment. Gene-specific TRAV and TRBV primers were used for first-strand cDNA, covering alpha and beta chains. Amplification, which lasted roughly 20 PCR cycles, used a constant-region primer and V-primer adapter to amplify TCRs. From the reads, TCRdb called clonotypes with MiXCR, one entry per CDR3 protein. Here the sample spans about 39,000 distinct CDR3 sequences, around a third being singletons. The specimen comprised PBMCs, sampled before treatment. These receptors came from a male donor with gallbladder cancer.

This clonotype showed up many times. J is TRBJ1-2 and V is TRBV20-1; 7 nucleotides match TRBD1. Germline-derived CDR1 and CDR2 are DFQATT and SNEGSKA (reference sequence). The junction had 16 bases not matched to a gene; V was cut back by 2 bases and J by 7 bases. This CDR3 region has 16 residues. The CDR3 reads CSARPLSETGRGGYTF. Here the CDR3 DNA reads TGCAGTGCTAGACCCCTATCAGAGACAGGGAGAGGTGGCTACACCTTC.

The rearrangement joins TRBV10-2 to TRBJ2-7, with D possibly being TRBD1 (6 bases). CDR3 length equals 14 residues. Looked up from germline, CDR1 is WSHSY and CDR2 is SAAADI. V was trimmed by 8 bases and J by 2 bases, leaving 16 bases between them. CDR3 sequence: CASSPNRDAYEQYF. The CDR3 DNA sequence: TGCGCCAGCTCACCAAACAGGGACGCCTACGAGCAGTACTTC.

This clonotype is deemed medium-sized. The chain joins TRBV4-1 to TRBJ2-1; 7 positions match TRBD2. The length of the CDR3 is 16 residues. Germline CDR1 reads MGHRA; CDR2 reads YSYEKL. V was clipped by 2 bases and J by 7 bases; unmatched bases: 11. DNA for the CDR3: TGCGCCAGCAGCCAATACGGACTAGTGTCGGTTAATGAGCAGTTCTTC. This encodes CASSQYGLVSVNEQFF.

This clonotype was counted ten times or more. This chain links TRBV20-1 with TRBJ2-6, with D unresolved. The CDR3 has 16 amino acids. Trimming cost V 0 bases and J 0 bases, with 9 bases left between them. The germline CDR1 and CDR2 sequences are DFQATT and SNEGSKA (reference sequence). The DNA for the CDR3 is TGCAGTGCTAGAGATGGTTGGGTCTCTGGGGCCAACGTCCTGACTTTC. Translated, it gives CSARDGWVSGANVLTF.

This CDR3 reads CASSRGGSYGYTF. CDR3 bases: TGTGCCAGCAGCCGTGGGGGATCCTATGGCTACACCTTC. The chain employs TRBV3-1 and TRBJ1-2, with D perhaps matching TRBD1 (5 bases). The CDR3 covers 13 residues. The germline V gene encodes CDR1 LGHDT and CDR2 YNNKEL (reference sequence). Trimming removed 4 bases from V and 4 bases from J, with 10 bases in between.

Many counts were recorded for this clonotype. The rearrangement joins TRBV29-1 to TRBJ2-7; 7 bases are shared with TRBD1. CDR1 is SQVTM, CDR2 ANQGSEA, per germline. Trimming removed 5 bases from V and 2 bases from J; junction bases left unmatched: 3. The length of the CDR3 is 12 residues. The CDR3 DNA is TGCAGCGTTCGGGGACAGCCCTACGAGCAGTACTTC. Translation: CSVRGQPYEQYF.

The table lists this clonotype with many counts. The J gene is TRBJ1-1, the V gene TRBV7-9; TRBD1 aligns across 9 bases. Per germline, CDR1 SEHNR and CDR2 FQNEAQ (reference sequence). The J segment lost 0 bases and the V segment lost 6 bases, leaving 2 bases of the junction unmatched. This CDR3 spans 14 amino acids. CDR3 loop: CASRRDRVNTEAFF. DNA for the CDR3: TGTGCCAGCAGGAGGGACAGGGTGAACACTGAAGCTTTCTTT. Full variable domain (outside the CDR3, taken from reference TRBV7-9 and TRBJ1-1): DTGVSQNPRHKITKRGQNVTFRCDPISEHNRLYWYRQTLGQGPEFLTYFQNEAQLEKSRLLSDRFSAERPKGSFSTLEIQRTEQGDSAMYLCASRRDRVNTEAFFGQGTRLTVV.

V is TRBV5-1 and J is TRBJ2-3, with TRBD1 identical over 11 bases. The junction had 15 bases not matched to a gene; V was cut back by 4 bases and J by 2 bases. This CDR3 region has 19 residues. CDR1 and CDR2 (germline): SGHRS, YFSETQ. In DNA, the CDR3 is TGCGCCAGCAGCCCAGGACAGGGGGCGAGACTAGCGAACACAGATACGCAGTATTTT. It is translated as CASSPGQGARLANTDTQYF.

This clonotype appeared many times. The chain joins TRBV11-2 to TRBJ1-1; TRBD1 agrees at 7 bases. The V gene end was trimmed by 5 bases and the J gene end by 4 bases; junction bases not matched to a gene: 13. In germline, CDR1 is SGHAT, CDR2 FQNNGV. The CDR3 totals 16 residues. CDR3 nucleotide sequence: TGTGCCAGCAGCGCCCGGGGACAGAGCCTGGGCACTGAAGCTTTCTTT. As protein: CASSARGQSLGTEAFF.

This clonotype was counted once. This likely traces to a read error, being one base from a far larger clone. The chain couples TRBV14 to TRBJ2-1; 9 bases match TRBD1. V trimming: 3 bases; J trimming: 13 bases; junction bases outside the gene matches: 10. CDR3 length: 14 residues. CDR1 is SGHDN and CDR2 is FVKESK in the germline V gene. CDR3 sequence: CASSQWTGEWTQFF. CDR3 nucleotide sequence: TGTGCCAGCAGCCAGTGGACAGGGGAATGGACCCAGTTCTTC.

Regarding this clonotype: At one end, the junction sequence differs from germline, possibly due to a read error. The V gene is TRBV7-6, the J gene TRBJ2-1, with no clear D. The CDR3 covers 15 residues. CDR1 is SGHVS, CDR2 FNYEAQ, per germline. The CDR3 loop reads CASRPTVLSYNGQFF. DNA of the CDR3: TGTGCCAGCCGTCCCACGGTACTCTCCTACAATGGGCAGTTCTTC. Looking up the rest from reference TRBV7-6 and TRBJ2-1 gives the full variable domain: GAGVSQSPRYKVTKRGQDVALRCDPISGHVSLYWYRQALGQGPEFLTYFNYEAQQDKSGLPNDRFSAERPEGSISTLTIQRTEQRDSAMYRCASRPTVLSYNGQFFGPGTRLTVL.

The CDR3: CASSQVVAGGLVYEQFF. CDR3 nucleotide sequence: TGTGCCAGCAGCCAAGTGGTAGCGGGAGGGTTGGTCTATGAGCAGTTCTTC. This sequence joins TRBV4-2 and TRBJ2-1; 11 bases map to TRBD2. After removal of 1 base from V and 8 bases from J, the junction contained 10 bases not matched to a gene. Per the germline V gene, CDR1 is LGHNA and CDR2 is YNFKEQ. The CDR3 totals 17 residues.

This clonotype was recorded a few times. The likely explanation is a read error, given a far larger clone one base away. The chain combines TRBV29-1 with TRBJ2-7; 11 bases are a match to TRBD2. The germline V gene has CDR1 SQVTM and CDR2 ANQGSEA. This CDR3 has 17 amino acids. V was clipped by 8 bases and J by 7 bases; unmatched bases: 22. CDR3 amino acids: CSFEGLAGGAAYNEQYF. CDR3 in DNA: TGCAGCTTCGAGGGGCTAGCGGGAGGTGCTGCCTACAATGAGCAGTACTTC.

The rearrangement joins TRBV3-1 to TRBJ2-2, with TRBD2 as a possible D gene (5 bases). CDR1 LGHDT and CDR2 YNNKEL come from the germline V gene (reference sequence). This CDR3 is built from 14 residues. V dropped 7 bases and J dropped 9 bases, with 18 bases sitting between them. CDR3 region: CASTDPGKGRELFF. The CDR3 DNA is TGTGCCAGCACCGACCCGGGGAAAGGCAGGGAGCTGTTTTTT.

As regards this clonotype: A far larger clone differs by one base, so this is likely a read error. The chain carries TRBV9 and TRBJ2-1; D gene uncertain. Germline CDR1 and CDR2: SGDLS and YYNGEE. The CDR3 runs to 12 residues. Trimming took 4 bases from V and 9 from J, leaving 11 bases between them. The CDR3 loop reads CASSLWAGEQFF. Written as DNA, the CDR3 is TGTGCCAGCAGCCTTTGGGCCGGTGAGCAGTTCTTC.

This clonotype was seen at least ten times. This CDR3 is CASSDPGLGAYNEQFF. The CDR3 DNA is TGTGCCAGCAGCGATCCGGGACTAGGGGCATACAATGAGCAGTTCTTC. The chain couples TRBV3-1 to TRBJ2-1, with 8 bases fitting TRBD2. Unmatched junction bases numbered 10, after V lost 5 bases and J lost 4 bases. This CDR3 spans 16 amino acids. Germline loops: CDR1 LGHDT, CDR2 YNNKEL (reference sequence).

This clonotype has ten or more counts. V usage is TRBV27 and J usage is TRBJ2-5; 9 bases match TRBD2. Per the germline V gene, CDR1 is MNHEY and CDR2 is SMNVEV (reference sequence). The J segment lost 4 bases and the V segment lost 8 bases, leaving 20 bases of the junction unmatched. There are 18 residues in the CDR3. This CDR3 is CASLVTSGIAPKVETQYF. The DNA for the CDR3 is TGTGCCAGCCTAGTGACTAGCGGAATAGCCCCGAAGGTAGAGACCCAGTACTTC.

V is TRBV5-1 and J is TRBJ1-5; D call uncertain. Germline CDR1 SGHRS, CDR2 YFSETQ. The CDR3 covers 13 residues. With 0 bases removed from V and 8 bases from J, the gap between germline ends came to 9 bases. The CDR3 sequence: CASSLGGGEPQHF. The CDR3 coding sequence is TGCGCCAGCAGCTTGGGGGGAGGAGAGCCCCAGCATTTT.

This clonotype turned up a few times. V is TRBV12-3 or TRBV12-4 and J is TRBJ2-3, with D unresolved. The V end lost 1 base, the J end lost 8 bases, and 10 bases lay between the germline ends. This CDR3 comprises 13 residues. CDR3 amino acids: CASSLDSLGTQYF. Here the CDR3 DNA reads TGTGCCAGCAGTTTAGATAGTCTCGGTACGCAGTATTTT.

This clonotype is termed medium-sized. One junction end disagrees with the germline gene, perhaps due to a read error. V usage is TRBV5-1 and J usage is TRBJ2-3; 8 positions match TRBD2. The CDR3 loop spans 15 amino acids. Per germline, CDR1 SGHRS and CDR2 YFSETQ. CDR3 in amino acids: CASSSPGRGTDTQYF. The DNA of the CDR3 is TGTGCCAGCAGCTCCCCCGGGAGGGGTACAGATACGCAGTATTTT.

The CDR3 here is CASSQTQGVKSPLHF. In DNA form, the CDR3 reads TGTGCCAGCAGTCAAACTCAGGGGGTGAAATCACCCCTCCACTTT. V usage is TRBV12-3 or TRBV12-4 and J usage is TRBJ1-6; 7 nucleotides line up with TRBD1. Trimming cost V 5 bases and J 10 bases; bases outside gene matches: 11. The CDR3 covers 15 residues.

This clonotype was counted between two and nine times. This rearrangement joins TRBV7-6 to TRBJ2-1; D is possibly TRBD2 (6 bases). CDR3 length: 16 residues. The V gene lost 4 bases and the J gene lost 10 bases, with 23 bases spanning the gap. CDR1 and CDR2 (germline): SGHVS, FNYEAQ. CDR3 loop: CASSWTSGVRRVEQFF. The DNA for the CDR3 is TGTGCCAGCAGCTGGACCTCGGGGGTCCGTCGGGTGGAGCAGTTCTTC.

The CDR3 DNA reads TGCGCCAGCAAAGGGGCCTGGACCGGGGAGCTGTTTTTT. It codes for CASKGAWTGELFF. The rearrangement joins TRBV10-1 to TRBJ2-2; D might be TRBD1 (5 bases). CDR3 length: 13 amino acids. The germline gives CDR1 WNHNN, CDR2 SYGVQD (reference sequence). The ends were cut back, 7 bases at V and 5 bases at J, with 11 bases in the middle.

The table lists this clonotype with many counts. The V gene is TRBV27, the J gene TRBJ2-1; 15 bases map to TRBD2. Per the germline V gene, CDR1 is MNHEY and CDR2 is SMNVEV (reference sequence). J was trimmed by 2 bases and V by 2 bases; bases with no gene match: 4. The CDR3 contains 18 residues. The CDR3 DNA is TGTGCCAGCAGTTTAAGGACTAGCGGGAGGGAAACCTACAATGAGCAGTTCTTC. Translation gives CASSLRTSGRETYNEQFF.

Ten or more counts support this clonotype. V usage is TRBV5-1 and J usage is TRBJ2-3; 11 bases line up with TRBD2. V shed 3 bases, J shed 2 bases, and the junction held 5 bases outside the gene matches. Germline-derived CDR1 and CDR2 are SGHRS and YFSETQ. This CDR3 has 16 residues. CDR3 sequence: CASSSGTSGYTDTQYF. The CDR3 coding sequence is TGCGCCAGCAGCTCGGGGACTAGCGGTTACACAGATACGCAGTATTTT.

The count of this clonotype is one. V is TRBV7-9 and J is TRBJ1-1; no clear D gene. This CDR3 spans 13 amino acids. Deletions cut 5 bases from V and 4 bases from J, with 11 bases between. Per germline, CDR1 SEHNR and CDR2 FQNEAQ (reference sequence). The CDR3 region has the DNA TGTGCCAGCAGCCACGGGGTGGGCACTGAAGCTTTCTTT. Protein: CASSHGVGTEAFF.

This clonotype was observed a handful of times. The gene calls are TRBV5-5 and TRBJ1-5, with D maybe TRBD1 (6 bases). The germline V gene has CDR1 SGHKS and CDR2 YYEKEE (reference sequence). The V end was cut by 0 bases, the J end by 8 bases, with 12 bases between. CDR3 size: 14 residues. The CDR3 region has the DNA TGTGCCAGCAGCTTGGAAGGGGGGCGAGAGCCCCAGCATTTT. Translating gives CASSLEGGREPQHF.

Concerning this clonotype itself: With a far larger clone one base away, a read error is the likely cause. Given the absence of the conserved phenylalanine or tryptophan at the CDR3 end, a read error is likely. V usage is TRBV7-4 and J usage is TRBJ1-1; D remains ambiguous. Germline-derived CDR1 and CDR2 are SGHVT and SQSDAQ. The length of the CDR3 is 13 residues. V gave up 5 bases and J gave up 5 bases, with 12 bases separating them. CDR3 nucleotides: TGTGCCAGCAGCCTACCCGGAGGGACTGAAGCTTTCTCT. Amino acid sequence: CASSLPGGTEAFS.

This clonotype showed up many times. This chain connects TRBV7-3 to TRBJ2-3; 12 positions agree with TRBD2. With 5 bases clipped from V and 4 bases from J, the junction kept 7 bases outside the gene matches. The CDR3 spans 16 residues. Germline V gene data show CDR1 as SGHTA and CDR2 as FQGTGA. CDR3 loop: CASSPRLAGAPDTQYF. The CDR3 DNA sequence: TGTGCCAGCAGCCCCCGACTAGCGGGAGCTCCAGATACGCAGTATTTT.

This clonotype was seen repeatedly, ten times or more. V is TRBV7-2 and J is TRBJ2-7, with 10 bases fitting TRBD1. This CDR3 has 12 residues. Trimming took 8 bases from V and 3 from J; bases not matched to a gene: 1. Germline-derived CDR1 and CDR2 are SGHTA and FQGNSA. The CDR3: CASGQGVYEQYF. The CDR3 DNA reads TGTGCCAGCGGACAGGGGGTCTACGAGCAGTACTTC.

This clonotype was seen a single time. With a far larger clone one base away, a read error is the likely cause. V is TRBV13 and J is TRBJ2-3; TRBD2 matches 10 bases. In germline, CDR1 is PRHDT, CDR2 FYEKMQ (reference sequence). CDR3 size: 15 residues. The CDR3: CASTLAGVSTDTQNF. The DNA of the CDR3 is TGTGCCAGCACCCTAGCGGGAGTGAGCACAGATACGCAGAATTTT.

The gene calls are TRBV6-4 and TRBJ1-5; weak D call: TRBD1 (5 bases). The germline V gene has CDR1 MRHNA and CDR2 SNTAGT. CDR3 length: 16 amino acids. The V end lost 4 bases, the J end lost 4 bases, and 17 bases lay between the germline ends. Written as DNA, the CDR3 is TGTGCCAGCAGTGCTGTCCCTGGGGCAGGGAATCAGCCCCAGCATTTT. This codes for CASSAVPGAGNQPQHF.